Following are 25 T cell receptor beta chains from one sample sequenced in a study of blood T cells in healthy people across ages. The authors ran a second PCR of about 6 to 11 cycles using a sample-barcoded 5' primer and a J-beta primer mix. Each CDR3 protein is one row after TCRdb ran MiXCR on the 5' RACE reads. The repertoire has roughly 2 million distinct CDR3 sequences, about 49% of them found once; the top ten carry approximately 2%. Sequenced input: blood. The receptors were sampled from a woman in her thirties or forties in good health.

The rearrangement links TRBV6-5 to TRBJ2-1; 7 bases agree with TRBD1. The CDR3 runs to 15 residues. Germline loops: CDR1 MNHEY, CDR2 SVGAGI. Unmatched junction bases numbered 10, after V lost 6 bases and J lost 5 bases. Here the CDR3 reads CASREPGQPNNEQFF. CDR3 DNA: TGTGCCAGCAGGGAACCGGGACAGCCAAACAATGAGCAGTTCTTC.

This chain joins TRBV18 and TRBJ1-2, with D perhaps matching TRBD1 (6 bases). The CDR3 consists of 16 residues. V lost 4 bases, J lost 0 bases, and 15 bases lay in between. The germline gives CDR1 KGHSH, CDR2 LQKENI. The CDR3 loop is CASSQTPGTTNYGYTF. As DNA, the CDR3 is TGTGCCAGCTCACAAACTCCCGGGACAACTAACTATGGCTACACCTTC.

The rearrangement joins TRBV7-2 to TRBJ1-5, with no clear D. V lost 5 bases to trimming and J lost 7 bases, with 9 bases between them. The CDR3 length is 12 residues. CDR1 SGHTA and CDR2 FQGNSA come from the germline V gene. In nucleotides, the CDR3 is TGTGCCAGCAGCCTATCCAGGCAGCCCCAGCATTTT. Its translation is CASSLSRQPQHF.

The V call is TRBV7-9, the J call TRBJ1-4; 10 positions agree with TRBD1. Germline lookup yields CDR1 SEHNR and CDR2 FQNEAQ (reference sequence). The CDR3 sequence is 15 residues long. The J segment lost 8 bases and the V segment lost 1 base, leaving 4 bases of the junction unmatched. CDR3 sequence reads: CASSLGDRGPEKLFF. DNA for the CDR3: TGTGCCAGCAGCTTAGGGGACAGGGGCCCCGAAAAACTGTTTTTT. Supplemented by reference TRBV7-9 and TRBJ1-4, the full variable domain reads DTGVSQNPRHKITKRGQNVTFRCDPISEHNRLYWYRQTLGQGPEFLTYFQNEAQLEKSRLLSDRFSAERPKGSFSTLEIQRTEQGDSAMYLCASSLGDRGPEKLFFGSGTQLSVL.

This clonotype was observed a handful of times. The chain has TRBV20-1 and TRBJ2-7, with 7 positions matching TRBD2. V gave up 5 bases and J gave up 3 bases; unmatched junction bases: 7. Germline V CDR1 and CDR2: DFQATT, SNEGSKA (reference sequence). This CDR3 is built from 13 residues. CDR3 sequence: CSARGGTNYEQYF. The CDR3 region has the DNA TGCAGTGCTCGCGGGGGTACTAACTACGAGCAGTACTTC.

This clonotype was counted only a few times. The chain recombines TRBV20-1 with TRBJ1-5; possible D gene TRBD1, 5 bases. The CDR3 is 14 residues long. V shed 3 bases and J shed 3 bases, with 12 bases lying between them. The germline gives CDR1 DFQATT, CDR2 SNEGSKA (reference sequence). The CDR3 DNA follows: TGCAGTGCTAGTTTGGGGGATCCCAATCAGCCCCAGCATTTT. This gives the protein CSASLGDPNQPQHF.

This clonotype was detected a few times. J is TRBJ1-2 and V is TRBV7-2; D not resolved. This CDR3 spans 16 amino acids. Germline values: CDR1 SGHTA, CDR2 FQGNSA. V gave up 5 bases and J gave up 0 bases, with 16 bases separating them. The CDR3 DNA follows: TGTGCCAGCAGCCCAAGGTTCGGCAGTCCTAACTATGGCTACACCTTC. Translation: CASSPRFGSPNYGYTF. The entire variable domain, with the rest obtained from reference TRBV7-2 and TRBJ1-2, is as follows: GAGVSQSPSNKVTEKGKDVELRCDPISGHTALYWYRQSLGQGLEFLIYFQGNSAPDKSGLPSDRFSAERTGGSVSTLTIQRTQQEDSAVYLCASSPRFGSPNYGYTFGSGTRLTVV.

The table lists this clonotype with a few counts. The junction departs from germline at one end; a sequencing error may be responsible. The chain recombines TRBV7-7 with TRBJ2-7; maybe TRBD1 (6 bases). There are 13 residues in the CDR3. Germline CDR1 SSHAT, CDR2 FNYEAQ (reference sequence). The CDR3 protein is CASSLRQDYEQYF. In nucleotides, the CDR3 is TGTGCTAGCAGCTTACGACAGGACTACGAGCAGTACTTC.

This clonotype has only a few counts. The chain combines TRBV6-2 or TRBV6-3 with TRBJ2-6; no definite D call. CDR3 size: 16 residues. V dropped 5 bases and J dropped 0 bases, with 11 bases sitting between them. From germline, CDR1 is MNHEY and CDR2 SVGEGT. The CDR3 region is CASSSPRSSGANVLTF. Here the CDR3 DNA reads TGTGCCAGCAGTAGTCCGAGGAGCTCTGGGGCCAACGTCCTGACTTTC.

Only a few counts were recorded for this clonotype. The V gene is TRBV25-1, the J gene TRBJ2-7, with D possibly being TRBD2 (5 bases). Germline V gene lookup returns CDR1 MGHDK and CDR2 SYGVNS. Trimming took off 0 bases at V and 3 bases at J, with 12 bases between the two ends. This CDR3 spans 15 amino acids. This chain's CDR3 is CASSEYGKGVYEQYF. The CDR3 DNA sequence: TGTGCCAGCAGTGAATACGGGAAGGGAGTCTACGAGCAGTACTTC.

The chain is built from TRBV7-3 and TRBJ2-3; D is perhaps TRBD2 (6 bases). Per germline, CDR1 SGHTA and CDR2 FQGTGA. Trimming pared 1 base from V and 3 bases from J, leaving 20 bases between. This CDR3 comprises 18 residues. The CDR3 DNA is TGTGCCAGCAGCTTAAGGGTATCAATTGTGGGGAGGACAGATACGCAGTATTTT. Protein sequence: CASSLRVSIVGRTDTQYF.

The chain is built from TRBV20-1 and TRBJ1-6, with D possibly matching TRBD1 (5 bases). Trimming stripped 6 bases from V and 7 bases from J, with 13 bases between. Germline V gene data show CDR1 as DFQATT and CDR2 as SNEGSKA (reference sequence). The CDR3 covers 13 residues. The CDR3 DNA reads as TGCAGTGCCTACAGGTCACGAAATTCACCCCTCCACTTT. It specifies CSAYRSRNSPLHF.

J is TRBJ1-4 and V is TRBV4-3, with 7 bases that match TRBD1. CDR1 and CDR2 (germline): LGHNA, YSLEER. This CDR3 spans 18 amino acids. The junction had 17 bases not matched to a gene; V was cut back by 4 bases and J by 6 bases. CDR3 amino acids: CASSPRLSGGAYYEKLFF. The CDR3 coding sequence is TGCGCCAGCAGCCCTCGACTCTCAGGGGGGGCCTATTATGAAAAACTGTTTTTT.

In the case of this clonotype: One end of the junction varies from germline; a read error may be responsible. The rearrangement links TRBV27 to TRBJ2-4; D is unclear. The CDR3 length is 14 residues. Germline CDR1 and CDR2: MNHEY and SMNVEV (reference sequence). CDR3 nucleotide sequence: TGTGCTAGCAGTAAAGTATCGGTCAAAAACATTCAGTACTTC. Translated, it gives CASSKVSVKNIQYF.

This clonotype turned up a few times. This rearrangement joins TRBV13 to TRBJ2-4; D is unclear. The CDR3 has 12 residues. Germline V gives CDR1 PRHDT, CDR2 FYEKMQ (reference sequence). V lost 5 bases and J 12 bases, leaving 14 bases between the germline ends. CDR3 in DNA: TGTGCCAGCAGCCCAGGACGGGCCCCTCAGTACTTC. As protein: CASSPGRAPQYF.

This clonotype was picked up a small number of times. The gene calls are TRBV6-2 or TRBV6-3 and TRBJ2-1; 9 positions agree with TRBD1. This CDR3 spans 15 amino acids. Per the germline V gene, CDR1 is MNHEY and CDR2 is SVGEGT. Trimming at V came to 6 bases and at J to 5 bases, leaving 8 bases not matched to a gene. CDR3 amino acids: CASSRPGTGNNEQFF. CDR3 bases: TGTGCCAGCAGCCGTCCCGGGACAGGGAACAATGAGCAGTTCTTC.

There are a few counts of this clonotype. The rearrangement joins TRBV10-1 to TRBJ2-7; TRBD1 matches 8 bases. This CDR3 contains 14 residues. The V gene's germline CDR1 is WNHNN and CDR2 SYGVQD (reference sequence). Trimming cost V 8 bases and J 0 bases; bases outside gene matches: 6. The CDR3 region is CASGSGGTSYEQYF. For the CDR3, the DNA is TGCGCCAGCGGGTCAGGGGGCACCTCCTACGAGCAGTACTTC.

The chain recombines TRBV12-3 or TRBV12-4 with TRBJ2-1; TRBD2 aligns across 9 bases. The CDR3 sequence is 16 residues long. Trimming removed 3 bases from V and 6 bases from J; junction bases left unmatched: 9. The CDR3 region is CASSFVTGGGANEQFF. The CDR3 DNA follows: TGTGCCAGCAGTTTCGTCACTGGCGGGGGGGCCAATGAGCAGTTCTTC.

The rearrangement uses TRBV4-3 and TRBJ2-4; unclear D gene. Germline CDR1 LGHNA, CDR2 YSLEER. The CDR3 has 15 residues. V shed 0 bases and J shed 13 bases, with 19 bases lying between them. CDR3 sequence reads: CASSQDRSNAKEQYF. CDR3 bases: TGCGCCAGCAGCCAAGATAGGTCTAACGCTAAGGAGCAGTACTTC.

V usage is TRBV5-5 and J usage is TRBJ1-2; D may be TRBD1 (5 bases). This CDR3 has 15 amino acids. Trimming took off 3 bases at V and 5 bases at J, with 17 bases between the two ends. Germline V gene lookup returns CDR1 SGHKS and CDR2 YYEKEE (reference sequence). The CDR3 loop reads CASSSSLGQGYGYTF. CDR3 DNA: TGTGCCAGCAGCTCCTCTTTAGGGCAGGGTTATGGCTACACCTTC.

The chain joins TRBV20-1 to TRBJ1-2, with D possibly matching TRBD1 (6 bases). The germline CDR1 and CDR2 sequences are DFQATT and SNEGSKA (reference sequence). The CDR3 loop spans 12 amino acids. The V end was cut by 6 bases, the J end by 5 bases, with 13 bases between. This chain's CDR3 is CSAPAGAYGYTF. The CDR3 DNA is TGCAGTGCACCCGCGGGGGCGTATGGCTACACCTTC.

The gene calls are TRBV25-1 and TRBJ1-2; D may be TRBD1 (5 bases). This CDR3 is built from 14 residues. Germline V gene sequence: CDR1 MGHDK, CDR2 SYGVNS. The V and J ends lost 8 bases and 4 bases respectively, with 17 bases between them. CDR3 residues: CASSPSGASYGYTF. The CDR3 nucleotides read TGTGCCAGCTCTCCTAGTGGGGCCTCCTATGGCTACACCTTC.

Here the CDR3 reads CASSPARFPYGYTF. The CDR3 DNA sequence: TGCGCCAGCAGCCCGGCGAGGTTCCCCTATGGCTACACCTTC. The chain joins TRBV4-3 to TRBJ1-2, with no clear D. Germline V gives CDR1 LGHNA, CDR2 YSLEER. This CDR3 is built from 14 residues. V lost 4 bases to trimming and J lost 4 bases, with 13 bases between them.

This clonotype was counted a few times. The rearrangement uses TRBV7-9 and TRBJ2-7, with D possibly matching TRBD2 (5 bases). The ends were cut back, 1 base at V and 9 bases at J, with 13 bases in the middle. Germline V gives CDR1 SEHNR, CDR2 FQNEAQ (reference sequence). The CDR3 sequence is 13 residues long. CDR3 sequence reads: CASSLEFVRGQYF. The CDR3 coding sequence is TGTGCCAGCAGCTTAGAATTCGTCCGGGGGCAGTACTTC.

There are a few counts of this clonotype. This rearrangement joins TRBV20-1 to TRBJ2-5, with 9 bases matching TRBD2. The ends lost 5 bases at V and 2 bases at J; junction bases unmatched: 6. Germline assignment: CDR1 DFQATT and CDR2 SNEGSKA (reference sequence). The CDR3 extends over 14 amino acids. DNA for the CDR3: TGCAGTGCTCCCCGACTAGCGGTTCAAGAGACCCAGTACTTC. This translates into CSAPRLAVQETQYF.